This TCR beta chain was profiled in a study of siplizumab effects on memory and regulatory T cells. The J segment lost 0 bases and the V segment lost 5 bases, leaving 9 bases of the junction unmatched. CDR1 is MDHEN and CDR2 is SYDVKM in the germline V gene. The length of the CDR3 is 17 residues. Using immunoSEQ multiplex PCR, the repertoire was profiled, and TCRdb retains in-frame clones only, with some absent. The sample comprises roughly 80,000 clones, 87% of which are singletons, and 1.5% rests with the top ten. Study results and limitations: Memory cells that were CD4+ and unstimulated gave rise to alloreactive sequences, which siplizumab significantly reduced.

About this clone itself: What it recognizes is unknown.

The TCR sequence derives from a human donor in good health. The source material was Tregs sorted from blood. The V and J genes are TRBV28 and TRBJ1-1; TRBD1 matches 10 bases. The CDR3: CASSASGTGVVNTEAFF. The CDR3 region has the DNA TGTGCCAGCAGTGCCTCCGGGACAGGGGTCGTGAACACTGAAGCTTTCTTT. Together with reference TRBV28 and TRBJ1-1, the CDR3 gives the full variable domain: DVKVTQSSRYLVKRTGEKVFLECVQDMDHENMFWYRQDPGLGLRLIYFSYDVKMKEKGDIPEGYSVSREKKERFSLILESASTNQTSMYLCASSASGTGVVNTEAFFGQGTRLTVV.